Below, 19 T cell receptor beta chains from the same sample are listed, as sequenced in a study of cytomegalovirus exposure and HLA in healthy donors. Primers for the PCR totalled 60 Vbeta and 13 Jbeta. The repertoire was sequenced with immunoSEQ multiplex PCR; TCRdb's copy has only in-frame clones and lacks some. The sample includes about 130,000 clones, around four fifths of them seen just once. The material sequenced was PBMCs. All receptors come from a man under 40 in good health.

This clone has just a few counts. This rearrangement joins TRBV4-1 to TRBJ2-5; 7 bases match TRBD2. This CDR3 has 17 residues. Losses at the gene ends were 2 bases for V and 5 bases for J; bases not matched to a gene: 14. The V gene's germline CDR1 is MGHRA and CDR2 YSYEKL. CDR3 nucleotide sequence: TGCGCCAGCAGCCAACGAAAGTCCGCGGGGGATTTTGAGACCCAGTACTTC. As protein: CASSQRKSAGDFETQYF.

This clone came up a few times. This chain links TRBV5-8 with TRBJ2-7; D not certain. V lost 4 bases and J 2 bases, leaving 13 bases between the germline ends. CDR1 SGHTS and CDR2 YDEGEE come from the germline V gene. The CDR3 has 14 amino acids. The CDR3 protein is CASSAFGGTYEQYF. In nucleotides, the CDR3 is TGTGCCAGCAGCGCCTTCGGCGGAACCTACGAGCAGTACTTC.

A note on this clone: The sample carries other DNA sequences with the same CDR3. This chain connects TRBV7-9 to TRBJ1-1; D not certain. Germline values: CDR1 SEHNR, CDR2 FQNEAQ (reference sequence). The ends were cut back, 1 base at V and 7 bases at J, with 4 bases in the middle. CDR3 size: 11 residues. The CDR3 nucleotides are TGTGCCAGCAGCTTAGTTAGTGAAGCTTTCTTT. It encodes CASSLVSEAFF.

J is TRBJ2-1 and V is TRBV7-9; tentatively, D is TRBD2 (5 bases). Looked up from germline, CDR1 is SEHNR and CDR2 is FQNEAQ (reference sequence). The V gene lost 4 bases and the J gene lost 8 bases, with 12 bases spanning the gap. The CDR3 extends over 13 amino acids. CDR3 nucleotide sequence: TGTGCCAGCAGCTCGAGGGCCAGGCATGAGCAGTTCTTC. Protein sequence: CASSSRARHEQFF.

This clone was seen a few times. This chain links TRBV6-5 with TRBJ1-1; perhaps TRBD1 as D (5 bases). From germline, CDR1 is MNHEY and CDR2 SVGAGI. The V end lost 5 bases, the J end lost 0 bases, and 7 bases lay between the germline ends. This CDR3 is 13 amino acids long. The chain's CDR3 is CASSGALNTEAFF. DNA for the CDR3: TGTGCCAGCAGTGGGGCCTTGAACACTGAAGCTTTCTTT.

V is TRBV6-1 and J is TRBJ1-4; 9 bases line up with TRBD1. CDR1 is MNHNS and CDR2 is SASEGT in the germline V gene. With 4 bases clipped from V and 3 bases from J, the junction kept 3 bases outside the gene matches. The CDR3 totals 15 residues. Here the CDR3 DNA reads TGTGCCAGCAGTGTACGGACAGGGGCTAATGAAAAACTGTTTTTT. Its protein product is CASSVRTGANEKLFF.

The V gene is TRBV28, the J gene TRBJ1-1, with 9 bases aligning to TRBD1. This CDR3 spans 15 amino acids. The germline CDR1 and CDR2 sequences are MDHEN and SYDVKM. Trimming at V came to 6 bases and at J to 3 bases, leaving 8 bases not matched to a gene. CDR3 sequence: CASRLSTGGDTEAFF. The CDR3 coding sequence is TGTGCCAGCAGGCTATCTACAGGGGGCGACACTGAAGCTTTCTTT.

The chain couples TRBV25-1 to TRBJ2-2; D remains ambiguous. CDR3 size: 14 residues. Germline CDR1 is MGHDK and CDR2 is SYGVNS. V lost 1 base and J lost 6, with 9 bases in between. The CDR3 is CASSEFQASGELFF. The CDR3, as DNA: TGTGCCAGCAGTGAATTTCAAGCTTCCGGGGAGCTGTTTTTT.

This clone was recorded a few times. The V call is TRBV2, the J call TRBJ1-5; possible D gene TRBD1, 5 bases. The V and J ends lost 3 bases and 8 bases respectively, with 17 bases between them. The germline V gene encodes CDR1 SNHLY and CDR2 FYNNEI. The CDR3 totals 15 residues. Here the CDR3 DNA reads TGTGCCAGCAGTGATCCCCACCAGGGCGGAGAGCCCCAGCATTTT. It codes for CASSDPHQGGEPQHF.

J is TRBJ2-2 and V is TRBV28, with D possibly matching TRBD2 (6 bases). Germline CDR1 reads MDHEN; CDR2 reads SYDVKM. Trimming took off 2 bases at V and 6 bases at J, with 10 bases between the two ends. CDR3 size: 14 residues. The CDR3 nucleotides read TGTGCCAGCAGTTTAGGAGGGGTGGCCGGGGAGCTGTTTTTT. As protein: CASSLGGVAGELFF.

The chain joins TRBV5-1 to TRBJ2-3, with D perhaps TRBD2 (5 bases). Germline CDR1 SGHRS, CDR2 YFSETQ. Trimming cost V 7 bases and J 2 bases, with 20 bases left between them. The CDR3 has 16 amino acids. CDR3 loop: CASGPAGLFDTDTQYF. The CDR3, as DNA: TGCGCCAGCGGGCCGGCGGGCTTATTCGACACAGATACGCAGTATTTT.

The CDR3 DNA is TGTGCCAGCACGAGCCAATCCTACAATGAGCAGTTCTTC. Amino acids: CASTSQSYNEQFF. The chain couples TRBV27 to TRBJ2-1; D is unclear. CDR1 and CDR2 from the germline V gene are MNHEY and SMNVEV (reference sequence). The CDR3 consists of 13 residues. V was cut by 7 bases and J by 1 base, with 8 bases left in between.

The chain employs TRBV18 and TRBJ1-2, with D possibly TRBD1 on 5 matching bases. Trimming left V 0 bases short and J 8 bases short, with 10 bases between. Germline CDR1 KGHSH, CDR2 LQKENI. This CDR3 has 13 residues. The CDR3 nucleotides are TGTGCCAGCTCACCACCAGGGGTCGGAGGCTACACCTTC. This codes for CASSPPGVGGYTF. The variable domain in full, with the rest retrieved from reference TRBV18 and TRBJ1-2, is NAGVMQNPRHLVRRRGQEARLRCSPMKGHSHVYWYRQLPEEGLKFMVYLQKENIIDESGMPKERFSAEFPKEGPSILRIQQVVRGDSAAYFCASSPPGVGGYTFGSGTRLTVV.

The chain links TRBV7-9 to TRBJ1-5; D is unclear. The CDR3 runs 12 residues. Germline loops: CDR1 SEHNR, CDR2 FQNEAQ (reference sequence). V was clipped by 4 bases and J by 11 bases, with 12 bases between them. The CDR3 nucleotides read TGTGCCAGCAGCTCAGAAGTGGGAGCCCAGCATTTT. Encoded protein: CASSSEVGAQHF. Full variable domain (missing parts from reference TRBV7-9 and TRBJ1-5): DTGVSQNPRHKITKRGQNVTFRCDPISEHNRLYWYRQTLGQGPEFLTYFQNEAQLEKSRLLSDRFSAERPKGSFSTLEIQRTEQGDSAMYLCASSSEVGAQHFGDGTRLSIL.

In nucleotides, the CDR3 is TGTGCCAGCAGACCCGACAGGGCGATAGGAGAGACCCAGTACTTC. Translation gives CASRPDRAIGETQYF. The V call is TRBV6-5, the J call TRBJ2-5, with 7 bases matching TRBD1. CDR1 and CDR2 (germline): MNHEY, SVGAGI. V was pared by 6 bases and J by 4 bases, with 11 bases of the junction left unmatched. CDR3 size: 15 residues.

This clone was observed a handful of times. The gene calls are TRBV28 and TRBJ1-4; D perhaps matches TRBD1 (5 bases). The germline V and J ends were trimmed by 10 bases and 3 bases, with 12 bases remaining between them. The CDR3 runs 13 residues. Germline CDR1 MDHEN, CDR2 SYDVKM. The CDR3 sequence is CATSTVPNEKLFF. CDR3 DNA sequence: TGTGCCACTTCGACAGTACCTAATGAAAAACTGTTTTTT.

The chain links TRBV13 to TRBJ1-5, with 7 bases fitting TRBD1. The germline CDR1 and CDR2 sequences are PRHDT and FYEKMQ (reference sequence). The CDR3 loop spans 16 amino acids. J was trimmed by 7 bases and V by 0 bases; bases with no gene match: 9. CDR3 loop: CASSLGARGRGQPQHF. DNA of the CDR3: TGTGCCAGCAGCTTAGGCGCTAGGGGGCGCGGACAGCCCCAGCATTTT.

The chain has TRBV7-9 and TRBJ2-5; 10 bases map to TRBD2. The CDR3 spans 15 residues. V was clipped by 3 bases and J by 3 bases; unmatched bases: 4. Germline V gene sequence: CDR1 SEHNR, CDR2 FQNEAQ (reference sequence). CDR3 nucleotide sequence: TGTGCCAGCAGCTTTGGGACTAGCGATAAAGAGACCCAGTACTTC. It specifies CASSFGTSDKETQYF.

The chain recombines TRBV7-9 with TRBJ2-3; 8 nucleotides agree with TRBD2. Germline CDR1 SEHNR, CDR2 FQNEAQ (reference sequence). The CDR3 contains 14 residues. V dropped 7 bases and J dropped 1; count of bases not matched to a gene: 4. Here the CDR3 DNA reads TGTGCCAGCACTCCCGGGAGGGGCACAGATACGCAGTATTTT. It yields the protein CASTPGRGTDTQYF.